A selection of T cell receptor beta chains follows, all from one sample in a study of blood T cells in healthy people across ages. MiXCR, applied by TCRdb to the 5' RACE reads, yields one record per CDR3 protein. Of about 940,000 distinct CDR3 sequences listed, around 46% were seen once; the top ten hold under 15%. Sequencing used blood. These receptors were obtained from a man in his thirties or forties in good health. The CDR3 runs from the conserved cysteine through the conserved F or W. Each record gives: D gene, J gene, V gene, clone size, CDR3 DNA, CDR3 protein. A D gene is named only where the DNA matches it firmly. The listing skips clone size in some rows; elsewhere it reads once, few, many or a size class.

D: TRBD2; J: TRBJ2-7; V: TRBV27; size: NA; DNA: TGTGCCAGCAGTCCCCTTAAAGCGGGGGTCTCCTACGAGCAGTACTTC; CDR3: CASSPLKAGVSYEQYF
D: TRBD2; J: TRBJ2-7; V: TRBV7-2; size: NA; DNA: TGTGCCAGCAGCATCTGGACTAGCGGGGGGGCCTACGAGCAGTACTTC; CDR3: CASSIWTSGGAYEQYF
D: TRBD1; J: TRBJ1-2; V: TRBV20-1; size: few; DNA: TGCAGTGCTATAGGGACAGGGGATGGCTACACCTTC; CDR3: CSAIGTGDGYTF
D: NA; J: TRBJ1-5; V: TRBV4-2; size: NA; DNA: TGTGCCAGCAGCCAAGATCCGGGATTGAATCAGCCCCAGCATTTT; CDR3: CASSQDPGLNQPQHF
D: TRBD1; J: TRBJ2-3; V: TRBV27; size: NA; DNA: TGTGCCAGCAGTCCAAGGACAGGGGACATTTACACAGATACGCAGTATTTT; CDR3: CASSPRTGDIYTDTQYF
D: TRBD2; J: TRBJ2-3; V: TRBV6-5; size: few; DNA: TGTGCCGTCAGTGGGGGGGGAGATACGCAGTATTTT; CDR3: CAVSGGGDTQYF
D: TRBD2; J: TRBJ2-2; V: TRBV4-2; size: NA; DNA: TGTGCCAGCAGCCAAGATGCTAGCGGGGGGGCCGGGGAGCTGTTTTTT; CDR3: CASSQDASGGAGELFF
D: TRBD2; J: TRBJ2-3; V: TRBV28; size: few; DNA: TGTGCCAGCAGACCTAGCGGATGGGGAGATACGCAGTATTTT; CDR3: CASRPSGWGDTQYF
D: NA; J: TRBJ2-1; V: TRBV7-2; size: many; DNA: TGTGCCAGCAGCCCCGCCTGGCGGGCCTACAATGAGCAGTTCTTC; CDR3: CASSPAWRAYNEQFF
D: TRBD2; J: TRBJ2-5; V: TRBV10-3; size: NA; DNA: TGTGCCATCAGACCAGGACTAGCGGGGCTAACAGAGACCCAGTACTTC; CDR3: CAIRPGLAGLTETQYF
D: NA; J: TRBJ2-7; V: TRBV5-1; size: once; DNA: TGCGCCAGCAGCTCCCGGTTAGAGCCTGGCTACGAGCAGTACTTC; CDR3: CASSSRLEPGYEQYF
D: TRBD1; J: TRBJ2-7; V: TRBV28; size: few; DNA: TGTGCCATTGTGGGCTACAGGGGCGAGCAGTACTTC; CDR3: CAIVGYRGEQYF